Each of the 2 T cell receptor beta chains below was sequenced from the same sample in a study of cytomegalovirus exposure and HLA in healthy donors. Both 60 Vbeta primers and 13 Jbeta primers went into the PCR. Sequencing used immunoSEQ multiplex PCR; TCRdb keeps in-frame clones, though not all of them. This table holds about 150,000 clones, over 60% found once. The specimen sequenced was PBMCs. The receptors derive from a woman in her thirties or forties in good health and CMV-seronegative.

The CDR3 coding sequence is TGTGCCACCCGCCGGGACAGGGCTTTTGAGCAGTACTTC. It translates to CATRRDRAFEQYF. V usage is TRBV27 and J usage is TRBJ2-7, with 9 bases identical to TRBD1. CDR1 MNHEY and CDR2 SMNVEV come from the germline V gene (reference sequence). The trim removed 10 bases at V and 7 bases at J, leaving 11 bases unmatched. This CDR3 spans 13 amino acids.

The CDR3 spells CASSVRTSGSSYNEQFF. CDR3 nucleotides: TGCGCCAGCAGCGTACGGACTAGCGGGAGTTCCTACAATGAGCAGTTCTTC. This chain connects TRBV5-1 to TRBJ2-1; TRBD2 agrees at 13 bases. The ends lost 4 bases at V and 1 base at J; junction bases unmatched: 5. This CDR3 has 17 amino acids. Germline V gene sequence: CDR1 SGHRS, CDR2 YFSETQ.